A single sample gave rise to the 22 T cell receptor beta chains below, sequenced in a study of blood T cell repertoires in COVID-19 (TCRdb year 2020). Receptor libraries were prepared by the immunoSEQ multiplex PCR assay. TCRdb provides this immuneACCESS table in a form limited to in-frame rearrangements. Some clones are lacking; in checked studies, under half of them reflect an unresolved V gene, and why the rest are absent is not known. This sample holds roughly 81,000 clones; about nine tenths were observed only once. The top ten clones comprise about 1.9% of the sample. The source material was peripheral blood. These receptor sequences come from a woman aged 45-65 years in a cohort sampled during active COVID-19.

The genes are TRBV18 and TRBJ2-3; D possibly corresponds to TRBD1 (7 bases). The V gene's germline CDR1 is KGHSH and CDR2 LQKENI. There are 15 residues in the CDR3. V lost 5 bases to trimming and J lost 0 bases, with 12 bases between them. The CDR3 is CASSGSGGSTDTQYF. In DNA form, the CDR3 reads TGTGCCAGCTCAGGATCAGGGGGGAGCACAGATACGCAGTATTTT.

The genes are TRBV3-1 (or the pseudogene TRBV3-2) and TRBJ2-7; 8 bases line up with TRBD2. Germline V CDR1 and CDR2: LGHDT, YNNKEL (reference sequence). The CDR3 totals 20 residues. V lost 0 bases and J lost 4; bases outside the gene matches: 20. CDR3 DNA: TGTGCCAGCAGCCAAGATACTCTTAACACAGCGGGAGTACCCCTTTACGAGCAGTACTTC. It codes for CASSQDTLNTAGVPLYEQYF.

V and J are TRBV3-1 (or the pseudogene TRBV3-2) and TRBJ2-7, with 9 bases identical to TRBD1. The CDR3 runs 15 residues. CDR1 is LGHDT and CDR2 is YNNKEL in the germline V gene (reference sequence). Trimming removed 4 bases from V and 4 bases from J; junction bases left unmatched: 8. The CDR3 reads CASSPTTGGEYEQYF. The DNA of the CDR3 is TGTGCCAGCAGCCCAACGACAGGGGGAGAATACGAGCAGTACTTC.

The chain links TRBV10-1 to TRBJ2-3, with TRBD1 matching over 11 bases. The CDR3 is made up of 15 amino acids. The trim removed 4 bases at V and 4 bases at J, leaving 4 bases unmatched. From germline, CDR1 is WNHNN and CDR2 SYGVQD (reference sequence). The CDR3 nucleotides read TGCGCCAGCAGTGGACCGGGACAGGGGGCAGATACGCAGTATTTT. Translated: CASSGPGQGADTQYF.

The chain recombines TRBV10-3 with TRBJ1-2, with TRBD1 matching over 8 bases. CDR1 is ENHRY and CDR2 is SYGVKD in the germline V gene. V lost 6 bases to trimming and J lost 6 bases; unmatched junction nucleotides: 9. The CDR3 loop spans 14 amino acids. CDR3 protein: CAISLRGRTDGYTF. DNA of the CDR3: TGTGCCATCAGCCTCAGGGGGCGCACAGATGGCTACACCTTC.

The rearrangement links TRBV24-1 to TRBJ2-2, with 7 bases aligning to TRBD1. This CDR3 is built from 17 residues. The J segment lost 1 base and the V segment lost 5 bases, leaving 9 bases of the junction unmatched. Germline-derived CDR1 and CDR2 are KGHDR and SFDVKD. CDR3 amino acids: CATSGRRGGQNTGELFF. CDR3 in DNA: TGTGCCACCAGTGGACGAAGAGGGGGCCAGAACACCGGGGAGCTGTTTTTT.

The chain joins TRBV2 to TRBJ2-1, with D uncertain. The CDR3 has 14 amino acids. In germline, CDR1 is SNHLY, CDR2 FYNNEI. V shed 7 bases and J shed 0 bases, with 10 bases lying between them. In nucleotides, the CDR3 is TGTGCCAGCACCCGGGTCAGCTCCTACAATGAGCAGTTCTTC. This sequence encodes CASTRVSSYNEQFF.

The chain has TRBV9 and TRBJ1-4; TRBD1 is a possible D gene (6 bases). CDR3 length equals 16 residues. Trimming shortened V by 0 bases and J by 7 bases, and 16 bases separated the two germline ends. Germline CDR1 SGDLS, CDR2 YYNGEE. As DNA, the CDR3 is TGTGCCAGCAGCGTAGGAGGGGGGGGGACGTTTGAAAAACTGTTTTTT. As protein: CASSVGGGGTFEKLFF.

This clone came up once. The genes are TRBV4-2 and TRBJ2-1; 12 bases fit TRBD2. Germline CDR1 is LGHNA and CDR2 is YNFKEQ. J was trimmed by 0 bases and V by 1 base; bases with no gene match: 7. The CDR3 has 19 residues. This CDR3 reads CASSQGTSGMGSSYNEQFF. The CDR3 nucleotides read TGTGCCAGCAGCCAAGGGACTAGCGGGATGGGGAGCTCCTACAATGAGCAGTTCTTC.

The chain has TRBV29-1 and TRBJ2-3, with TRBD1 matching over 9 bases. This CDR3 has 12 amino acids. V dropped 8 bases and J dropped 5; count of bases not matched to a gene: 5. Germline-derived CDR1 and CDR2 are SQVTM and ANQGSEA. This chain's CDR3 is CSSNRGQDTQYF. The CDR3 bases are TGCAGCTCCAACAGGGGGCAAGATACGCAGTATTTT.

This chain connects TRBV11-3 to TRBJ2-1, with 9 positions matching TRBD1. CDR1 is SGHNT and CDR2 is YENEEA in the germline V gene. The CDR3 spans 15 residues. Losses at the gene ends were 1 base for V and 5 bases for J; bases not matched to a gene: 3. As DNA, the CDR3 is TGTGCCAGCAGCTTAGGAACAGGGGGCCACAATGAGCAGTTCTTC. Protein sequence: CASSLGTGGHNEQFF. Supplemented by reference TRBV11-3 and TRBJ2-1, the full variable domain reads EAGVVQSPRYKIIEKKQPVAFWCNPISGHNTLYWYLQNLGQGPELLIRYENEEAVDDSQLPKDRFSAERLKGVDSTLKIQPAELGDSAVYLCASSLGTGGHNEQFFGPGTRLTVL.

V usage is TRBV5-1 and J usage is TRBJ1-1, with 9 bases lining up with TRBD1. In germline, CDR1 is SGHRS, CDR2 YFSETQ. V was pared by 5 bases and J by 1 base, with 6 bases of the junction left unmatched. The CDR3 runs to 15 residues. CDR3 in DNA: TGCGCCAGCAGTGAACAGGGGGCCCGGAACACTGAAGCTTTCTTT. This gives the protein CASSEQGARNTEAFF.

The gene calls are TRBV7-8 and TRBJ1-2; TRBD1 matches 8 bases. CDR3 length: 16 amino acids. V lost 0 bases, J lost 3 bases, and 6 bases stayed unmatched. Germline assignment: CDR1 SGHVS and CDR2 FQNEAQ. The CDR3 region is CASSLAQGANDYGYTF. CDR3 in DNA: TGTGCCAGCAGCTTAGCTCAGGGGGCGAACGACTATGGCTACACCTTC.

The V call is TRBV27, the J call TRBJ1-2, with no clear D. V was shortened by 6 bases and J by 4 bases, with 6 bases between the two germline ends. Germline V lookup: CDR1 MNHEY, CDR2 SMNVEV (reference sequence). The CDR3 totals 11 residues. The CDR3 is CASRSGYGYTF. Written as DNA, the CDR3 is TGTGCCAGCAGGAGCGGCTATGGCTACACCTTC.

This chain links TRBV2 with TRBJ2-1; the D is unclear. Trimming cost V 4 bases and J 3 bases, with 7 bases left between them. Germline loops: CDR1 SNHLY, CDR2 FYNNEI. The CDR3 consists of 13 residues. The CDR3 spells CASSVVVYNEQFF. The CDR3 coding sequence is TGTGCCAGCAGTGTAGTAGTCTACAATGAGCAGTTCTTC. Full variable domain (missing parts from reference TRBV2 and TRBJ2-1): EPEVTQTPSHQVTQMGQEVILRCVPISNHLYFYWYRQILGQKVEFLVSFYNNEISEKSEIFDDQFSVERPDGSNFTLKIRSTKLEDSAMYFCASSVVVYNEQFFGPGTRLTVL.

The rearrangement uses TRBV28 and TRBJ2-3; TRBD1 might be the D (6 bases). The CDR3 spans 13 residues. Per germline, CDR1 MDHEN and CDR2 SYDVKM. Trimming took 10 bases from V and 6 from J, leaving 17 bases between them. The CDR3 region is CATLRGGGDTQYF. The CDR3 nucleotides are TGTGCCACCCTTCGAGGGGGTGGGGATACGCAGTATTTT.

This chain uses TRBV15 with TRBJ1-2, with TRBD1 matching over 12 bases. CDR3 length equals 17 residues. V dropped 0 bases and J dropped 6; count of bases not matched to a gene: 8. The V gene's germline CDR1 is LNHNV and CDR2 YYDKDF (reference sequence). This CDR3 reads CATSRDYGTGGADGYTF. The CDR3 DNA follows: TGTGCCACCAGCAGAGATTATGGGACAGGGGGCGCGGATGGCTACACCTTC.

In DNA, the CDR3 is TGTGCCAGCACCCCCCGCGGGGGGAATAATTCACCCCTCCACTTT. Its translation is CASTPRGGNNSPLHF. The gene calls are TRBV3-1 (or the pseudogene TRBV3-2) and TRBJ1-6; D is perhaps TRBD1 (5 bases). The germline gives CDR1 LGHDT, CDR2 YNNKEL (reference sequence). The CDR3 sequence is 15 residues long. V gave up 7 bases and J gave up 5 bases, with 15 bases separating them.

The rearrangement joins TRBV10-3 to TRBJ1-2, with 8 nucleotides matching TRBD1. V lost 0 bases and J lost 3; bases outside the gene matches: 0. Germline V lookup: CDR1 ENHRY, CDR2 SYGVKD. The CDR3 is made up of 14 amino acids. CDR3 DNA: TGTGCCATCAGTGAGTCGACAGGGGACTATGGCTACACCTTC. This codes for CAISESTGDYGYTF.

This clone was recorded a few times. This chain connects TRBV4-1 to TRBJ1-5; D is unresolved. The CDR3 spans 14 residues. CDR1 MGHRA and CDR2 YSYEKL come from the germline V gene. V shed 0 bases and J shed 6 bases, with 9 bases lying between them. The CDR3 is CASSQDSNSQPQHF. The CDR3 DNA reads TGCGCCAGCAGCCAAGATTCTAACAGTCAGCCCCAGCATTTT.

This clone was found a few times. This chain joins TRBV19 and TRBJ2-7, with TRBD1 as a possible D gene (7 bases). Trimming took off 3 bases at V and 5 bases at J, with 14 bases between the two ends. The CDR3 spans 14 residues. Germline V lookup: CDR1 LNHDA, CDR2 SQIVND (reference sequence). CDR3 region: CASSIQGGSDEQYF. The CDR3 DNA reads TGTGCCAGTAGTATTCAGGGGGGCAGCGACGAGCAGTACTTC.

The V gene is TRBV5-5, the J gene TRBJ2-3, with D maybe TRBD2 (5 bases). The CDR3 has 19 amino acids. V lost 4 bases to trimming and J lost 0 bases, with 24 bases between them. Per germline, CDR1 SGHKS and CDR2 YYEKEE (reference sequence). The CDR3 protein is CASSTKDGGSYTSTDTQYF. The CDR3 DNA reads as TGTGCCAGCAGCACGAAGGACGGTGGGAGTTATACTAGCACAGATACGCAGTATTTT.